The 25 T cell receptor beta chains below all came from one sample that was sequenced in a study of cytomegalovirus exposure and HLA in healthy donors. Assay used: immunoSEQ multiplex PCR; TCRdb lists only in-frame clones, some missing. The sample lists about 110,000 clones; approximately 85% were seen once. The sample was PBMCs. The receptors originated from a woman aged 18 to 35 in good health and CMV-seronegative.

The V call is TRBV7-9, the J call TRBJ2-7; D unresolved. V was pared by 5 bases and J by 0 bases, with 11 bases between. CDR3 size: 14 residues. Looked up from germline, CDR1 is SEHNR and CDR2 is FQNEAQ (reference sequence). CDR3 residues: CASSKESSSYEQYF. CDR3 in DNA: TGTGCCAGCAGCAAGGAGTCGAGCTCCTACGAGCAGTACTTC.

The DNA of the CDR3 is TGTGCCAGCAGTGAAGAGGGTAGCGGGGTCTACGAGCAGTACTTC. Its translation is CASSEEGSGVYEQYF. The rearrangement joins TRBV25-1 to TRBJ2-7; 8 bases line up with TRBD2. V shed 2 bases, J shed 3 bases, and the junction held 6 bases outside the gene matches. CDR1 is MGHDK and CDR2 is SYGVNS in the germline V gene. This CDR3 has 15 amino acids.

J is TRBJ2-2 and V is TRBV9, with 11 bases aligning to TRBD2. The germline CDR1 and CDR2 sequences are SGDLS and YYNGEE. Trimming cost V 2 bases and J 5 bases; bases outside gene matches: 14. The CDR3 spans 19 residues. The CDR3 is CASSVSLGVAGGRTGELFF. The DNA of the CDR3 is TGTGCCAGCAGCGTCTCACTCGGGGTAGCGGGGGGGCGGACCGGGGAGCTGTTTTTT. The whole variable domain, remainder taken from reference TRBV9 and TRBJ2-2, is DSGVTQTPKHLITATGQRVTLRCSPRSGDLSVYWYQQSLDQGLQFLIQYYNGEERAKGNILERFSAQQFPDLHSELNLSSLELGDSALYFCASSVSLGVAGGRTGELFFGEGSRLTVL.

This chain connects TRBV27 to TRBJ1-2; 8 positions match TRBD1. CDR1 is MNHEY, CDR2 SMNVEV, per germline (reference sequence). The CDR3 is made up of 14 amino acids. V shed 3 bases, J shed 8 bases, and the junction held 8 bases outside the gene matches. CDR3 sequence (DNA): TGTGCCAGCAGTTTCCAAGGACAGGGCGGAGGCTACACCTTC. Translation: CASSFQGQGGGYTF.

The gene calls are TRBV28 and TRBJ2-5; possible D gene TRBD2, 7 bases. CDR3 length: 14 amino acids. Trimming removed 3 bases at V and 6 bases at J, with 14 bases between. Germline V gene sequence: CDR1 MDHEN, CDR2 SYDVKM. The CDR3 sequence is CASSFRGAIQTQYF. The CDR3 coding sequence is TGTGCCAGCAGTTTTCGGGGGGCTATCCAGACCCAGTACTTC.

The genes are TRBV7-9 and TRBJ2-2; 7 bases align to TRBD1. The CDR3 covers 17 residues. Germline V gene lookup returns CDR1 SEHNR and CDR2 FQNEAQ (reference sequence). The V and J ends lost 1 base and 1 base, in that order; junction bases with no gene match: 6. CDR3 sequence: CASSLGHNRGNTGELFF. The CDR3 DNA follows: TGTGCCAGCAGCTTAGGACACAACAGGGGGAACACCGGGGAGCTGTTTTTT.

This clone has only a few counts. This CDR3 is CASSPLGQAGELFF. As DNA, the CDR3 is TGTGCCAGCAGCCCGCTTGGGCAAGCCGGGGAGCTGTTTTTT. The chain carries TRBV7-9 and TRBJ2-2; D ambiguous. CDR1 SEHNR and CDR2 FQNEAQ come from the germline V gene (reference sequence). This CDR3 region has 14 residues. The V end was cut by 5 bases, the J end by 6 bases, with 13 bases between.

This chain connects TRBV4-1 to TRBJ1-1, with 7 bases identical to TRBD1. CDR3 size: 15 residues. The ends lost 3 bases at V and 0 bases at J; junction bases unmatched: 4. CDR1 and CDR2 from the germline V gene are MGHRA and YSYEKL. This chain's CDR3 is CASSHRQGMNTEAFF. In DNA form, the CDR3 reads TGCGCCAGCAGCCACAGACAGGGCATGAACACTGAAGCTTTCTTT.

Written as DNA, the CDR3 is TGTGCCAGCAGCCAAGAGGGCCTAGCGGGGGGATTACGCACAGATACGCAGTATTTT. Its translation is CASSQEGLAGGLRTDTQYF. V is TRBV14 and J is TRBJ2-3; 11 bases agree with TRBD2. The CDR3 is made up of 19 amino acids. Germline lookup yields CDR1 SGHDN and CDR2 FVKESK. Trimming cost V 0 bases and J 1 base; bases outside gene matches: 9.

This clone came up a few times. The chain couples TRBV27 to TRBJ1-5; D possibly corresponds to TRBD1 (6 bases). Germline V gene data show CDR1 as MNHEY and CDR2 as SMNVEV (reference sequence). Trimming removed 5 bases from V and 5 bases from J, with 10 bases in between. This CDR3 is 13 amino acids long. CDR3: CASSAQGYQPQHF. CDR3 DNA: TGTGCCAGCAGTGCACAGGGCTATCAGCCCCAGCATTTT.

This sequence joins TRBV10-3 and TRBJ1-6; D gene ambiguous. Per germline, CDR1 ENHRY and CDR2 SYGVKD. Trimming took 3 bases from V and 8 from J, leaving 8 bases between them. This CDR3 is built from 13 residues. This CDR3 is CAISDGSHSPLHF. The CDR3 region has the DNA TGTGCCATCAGTGATGGCTCTCATTCACCCCTCCACTTT.

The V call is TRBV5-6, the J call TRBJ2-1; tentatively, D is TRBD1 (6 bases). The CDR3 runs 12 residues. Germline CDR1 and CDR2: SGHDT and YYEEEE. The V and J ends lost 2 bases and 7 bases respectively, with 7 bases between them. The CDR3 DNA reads TGTGCCAGCAGCTTTGGACAGAATGAGCAGTTCTTC. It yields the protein CASSFGQNEQFF.

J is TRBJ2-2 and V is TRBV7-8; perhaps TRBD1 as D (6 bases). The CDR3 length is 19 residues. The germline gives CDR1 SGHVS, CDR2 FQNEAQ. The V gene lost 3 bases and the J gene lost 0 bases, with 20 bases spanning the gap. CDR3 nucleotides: TGTGCCAGCAGCTTGGATAAAAAGTCCGGGACAACGAACACCGGGGAGCTGTTTTTT. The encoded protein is CASSLDKKSGTTNTGELFF.

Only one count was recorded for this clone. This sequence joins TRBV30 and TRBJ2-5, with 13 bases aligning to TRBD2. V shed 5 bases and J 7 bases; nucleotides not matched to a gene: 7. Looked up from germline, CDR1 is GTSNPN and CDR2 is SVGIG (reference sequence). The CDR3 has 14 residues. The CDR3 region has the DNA TGTGCCTGGGGAACCGGGACTAGCGGGACGACCCAGTACTTC. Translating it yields CAWGTGTSGTTQYF.

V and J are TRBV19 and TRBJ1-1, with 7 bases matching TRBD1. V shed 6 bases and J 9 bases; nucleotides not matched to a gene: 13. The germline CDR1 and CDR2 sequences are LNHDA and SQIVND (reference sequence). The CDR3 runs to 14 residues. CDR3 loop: CASRGTVSTLKAFF. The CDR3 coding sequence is TGTGCCAGTAGAGGGACAGTAAGCACGTTGAAAGCTTTCTTT.

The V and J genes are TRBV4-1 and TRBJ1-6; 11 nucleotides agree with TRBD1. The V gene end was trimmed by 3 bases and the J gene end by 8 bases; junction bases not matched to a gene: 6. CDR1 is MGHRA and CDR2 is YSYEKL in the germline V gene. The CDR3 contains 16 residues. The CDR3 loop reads CASSQEGQGAYSPLHF. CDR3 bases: TGCGCCAGCAGCCAGGAAGGACAGGGGGCTTATTCACCCCTCCACTTT.

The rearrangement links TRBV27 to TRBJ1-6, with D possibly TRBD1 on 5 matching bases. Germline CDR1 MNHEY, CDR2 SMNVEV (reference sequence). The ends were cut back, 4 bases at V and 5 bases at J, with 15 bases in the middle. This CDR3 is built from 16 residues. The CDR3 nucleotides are TGTGCCAGCAGTTCCCGATACAGGTCACATAATTCACCCCTCCACTTT. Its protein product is CASSSRYRSHNSPLHF.

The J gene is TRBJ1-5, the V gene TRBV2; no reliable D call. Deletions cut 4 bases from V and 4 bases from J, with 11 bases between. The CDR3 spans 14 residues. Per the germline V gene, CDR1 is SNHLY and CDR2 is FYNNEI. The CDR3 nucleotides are TGTGCCAGCAGTGGGTTGGCCCCTAATCAGCCCCAGCATTTT. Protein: CASSGLAPNQPQHF.

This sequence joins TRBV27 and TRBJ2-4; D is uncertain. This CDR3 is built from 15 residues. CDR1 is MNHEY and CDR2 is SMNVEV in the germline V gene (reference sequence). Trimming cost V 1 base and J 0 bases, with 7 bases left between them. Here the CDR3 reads CASSLLPVAKNIQYF. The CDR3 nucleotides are TGTGCCAGCAGTTTATTACCGGTAGCCAAAAACATTCAGTACTTC.

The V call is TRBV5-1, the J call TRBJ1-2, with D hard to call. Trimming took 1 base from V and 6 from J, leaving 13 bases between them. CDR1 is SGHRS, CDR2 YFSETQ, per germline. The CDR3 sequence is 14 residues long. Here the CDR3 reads CASSLSHGADGYTF. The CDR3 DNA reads TGCGCCAGCAGCTTGTCCCATGGAGCGGATGGCTACACCTTC.

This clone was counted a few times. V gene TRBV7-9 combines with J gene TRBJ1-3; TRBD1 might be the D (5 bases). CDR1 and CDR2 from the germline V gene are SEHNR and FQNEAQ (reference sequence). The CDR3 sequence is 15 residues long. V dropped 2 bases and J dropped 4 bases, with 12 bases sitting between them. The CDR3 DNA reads TGTGCCAGCAGCTTAAGGGGCCCGCGCGGAAACACCATATATTTT. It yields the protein CASSLRGPRGNTIYF.

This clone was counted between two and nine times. The CDR3 bases are TGTGCCAGCAGGATCGGGGGGGCTTCGTACTATGGCTACACCTTC. It specifies CASRIGGASYYGYTF. The chain is built from TRBV27 and TRBJ1-2; maybe TRBD1 (6 bases). The germline V and J ends were trimmed by 6 bases and 3 bases, with 17 bases remaining between them. CDR1 and CDR2 (germline): MNHEY, SMNVEV (reference sequence). The CDR3 loop spans 15 amino acids.

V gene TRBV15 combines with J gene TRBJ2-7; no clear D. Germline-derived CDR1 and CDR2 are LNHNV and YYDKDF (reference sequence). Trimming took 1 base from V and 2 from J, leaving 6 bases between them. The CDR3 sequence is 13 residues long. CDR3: CATSRGATYEQYF. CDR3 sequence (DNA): TGTGCCACCAGCAGAGGGGCCACCTACGAGCAGTACTTC.

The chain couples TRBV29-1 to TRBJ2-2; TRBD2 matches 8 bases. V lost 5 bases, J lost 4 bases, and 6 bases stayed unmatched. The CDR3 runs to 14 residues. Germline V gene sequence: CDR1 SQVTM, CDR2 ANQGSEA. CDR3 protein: CSVRGGPTTGELFF. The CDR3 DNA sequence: TGCAGCGTTCGGGGGGGGCCCACCACCGGGGAGCTGTTTTTT.

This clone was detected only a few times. For the CDR3, the DNA is TGTGCCAGCAGCCTCGAGACAGGGCAAAACATTCAGTACTTC. Translation gives CASSLETGQNIQYF. V usage is TRBV11-2 and J usage is TRBJ2-4; 7 bases are a match to TRBD1. Unmatched junction bases numbered 6, after V lost 5 bases and J lost 5 bases. Germline values: CDR1 SGHAT, CDR2 FQNNGV. The CDR3 length is 14 residues.